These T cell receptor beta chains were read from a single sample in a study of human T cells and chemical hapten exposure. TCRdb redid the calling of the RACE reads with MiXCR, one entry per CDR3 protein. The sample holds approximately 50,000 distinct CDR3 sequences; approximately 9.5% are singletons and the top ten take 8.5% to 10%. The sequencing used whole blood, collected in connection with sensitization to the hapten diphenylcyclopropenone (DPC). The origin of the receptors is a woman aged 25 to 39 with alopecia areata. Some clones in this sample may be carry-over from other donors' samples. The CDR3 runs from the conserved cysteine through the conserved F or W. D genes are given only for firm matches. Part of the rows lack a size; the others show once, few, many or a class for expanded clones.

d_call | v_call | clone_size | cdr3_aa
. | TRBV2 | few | CASQREWTCGSPLHF
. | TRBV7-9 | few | CASSSVGAPFTGELFF
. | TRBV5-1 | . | CASSPPTGSSGNTIYF
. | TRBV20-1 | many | CSAAAPHSYEQYF
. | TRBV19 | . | CASSDSYEQYF
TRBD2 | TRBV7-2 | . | CASRRTSGTGTDTQYF
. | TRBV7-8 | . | CASSSQGRGNQPQHF
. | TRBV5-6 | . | CASSLITGSNTGELFF
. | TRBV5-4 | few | CASSDLQGYYGYTF
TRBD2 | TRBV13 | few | CASSLRLAGGEQYF
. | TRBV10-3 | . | CAISESLKVGGNTEAFF
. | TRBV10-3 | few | CAISKAQEEAEKLFF
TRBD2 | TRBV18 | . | CASVLRGGAGTTDTQYF
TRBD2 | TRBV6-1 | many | CASSETSGGADTQYF
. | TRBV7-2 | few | CASSSPGRFNNEQFF
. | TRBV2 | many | CASAGDNSPLHF
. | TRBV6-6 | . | CASSYSEDPYSNQPQHF
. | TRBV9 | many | CASSVLDYKGSGELFF
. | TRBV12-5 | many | CASGLGGGTDTQYF
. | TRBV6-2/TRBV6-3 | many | CASSNSGRREQYF
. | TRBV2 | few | CASSPYFGGKTQYF
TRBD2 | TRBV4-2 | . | CASSQDSERGDYNEQFF
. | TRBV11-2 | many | CASSTRTDPWLAFF
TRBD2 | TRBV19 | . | CASSAGGLEQYF
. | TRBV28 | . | CASSLPTGRYVHGYTF
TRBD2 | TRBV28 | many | CASSFPSGGPDTQYF
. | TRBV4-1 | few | CASSQEELEGTQYF
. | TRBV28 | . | CASGGGLGTDTQYF
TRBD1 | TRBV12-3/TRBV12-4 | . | CASTPGTGVENSPLHF
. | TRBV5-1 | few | CASSLGTGATGELFF
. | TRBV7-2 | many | CASSLWGTSTDTQYF
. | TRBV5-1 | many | CASSYLARTEAFF
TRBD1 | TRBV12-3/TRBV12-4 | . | CASSTRTGLGEQYF
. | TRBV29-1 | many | CSARWGHTIYF
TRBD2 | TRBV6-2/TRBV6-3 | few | CASSFTSGLAGGPGTDTQYF
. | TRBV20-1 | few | CSASSLARSNYGYTF
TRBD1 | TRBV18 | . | CASSPRGQDNSGANVLTF
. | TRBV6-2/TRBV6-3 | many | CASSYEGEKLFF
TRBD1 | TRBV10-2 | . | CASTPNPDRGTLYF
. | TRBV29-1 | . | CSLIVGTLNEQFF
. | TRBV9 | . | CASRGLNYGYTF
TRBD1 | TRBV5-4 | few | CASSLEPGGDQPQHF
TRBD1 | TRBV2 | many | CASRGDSEIGYTF
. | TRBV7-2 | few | CASSFGSTDTQYF
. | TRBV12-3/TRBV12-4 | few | CASSFVGRAGDEAFF
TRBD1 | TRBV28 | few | CASSSGGEADTQYF
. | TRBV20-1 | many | CSAFDRDSLYEQYF
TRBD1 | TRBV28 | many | CASSLYRGRTGELFF
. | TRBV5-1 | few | CASSLAFLAEINEQFF
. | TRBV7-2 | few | CASSLKENYEQYF
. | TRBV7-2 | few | CASSSHSGGGNQPQHF
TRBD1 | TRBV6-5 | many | CASRVGQGIYGYTF
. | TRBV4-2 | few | CASSQGGAFNNEQFF
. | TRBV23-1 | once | CASSQVQGPYEQYF
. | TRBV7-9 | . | CASSFPTGFSGANVLTF